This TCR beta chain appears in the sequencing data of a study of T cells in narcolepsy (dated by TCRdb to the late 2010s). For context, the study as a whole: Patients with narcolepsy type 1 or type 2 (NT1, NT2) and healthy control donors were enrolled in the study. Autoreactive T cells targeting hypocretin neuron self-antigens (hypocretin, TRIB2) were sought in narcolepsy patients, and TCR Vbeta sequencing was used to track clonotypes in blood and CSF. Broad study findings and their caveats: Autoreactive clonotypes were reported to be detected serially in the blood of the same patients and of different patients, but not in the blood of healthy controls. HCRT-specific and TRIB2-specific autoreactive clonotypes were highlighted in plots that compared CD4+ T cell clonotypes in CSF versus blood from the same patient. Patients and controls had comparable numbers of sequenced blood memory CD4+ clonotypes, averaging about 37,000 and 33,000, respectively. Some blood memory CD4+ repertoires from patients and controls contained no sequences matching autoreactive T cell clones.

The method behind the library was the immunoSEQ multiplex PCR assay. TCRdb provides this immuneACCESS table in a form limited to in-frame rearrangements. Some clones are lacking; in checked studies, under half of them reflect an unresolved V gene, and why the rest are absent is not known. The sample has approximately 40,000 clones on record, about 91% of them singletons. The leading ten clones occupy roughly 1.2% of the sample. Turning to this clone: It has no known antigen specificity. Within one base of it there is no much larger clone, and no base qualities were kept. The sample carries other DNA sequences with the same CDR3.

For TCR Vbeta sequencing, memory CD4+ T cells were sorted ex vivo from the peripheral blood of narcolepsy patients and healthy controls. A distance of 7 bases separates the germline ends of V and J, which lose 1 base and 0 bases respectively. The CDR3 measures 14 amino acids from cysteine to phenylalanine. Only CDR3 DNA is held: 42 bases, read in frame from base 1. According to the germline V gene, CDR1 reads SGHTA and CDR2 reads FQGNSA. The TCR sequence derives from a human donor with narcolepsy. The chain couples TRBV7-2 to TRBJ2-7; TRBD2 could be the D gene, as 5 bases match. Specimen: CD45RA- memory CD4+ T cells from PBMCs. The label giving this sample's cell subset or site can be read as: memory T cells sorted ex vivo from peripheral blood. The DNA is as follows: TGTGCCAGCAGCTTAGTTGCGGGCTCCTACGAGCAGTACTTC. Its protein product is CASSLVAGSYEQYF.